This T cell receptor beta chain is drawn from a study of cytotoxic CD8 clonotypes in ibrutinib-treated CLL. CDR1 and CDR2 (germline): SGHVS, FNYEAQ. Trimming cost V 5 bases and J 3 bases, with 16 bases left between them. CDR3 length equals 16 residues. Produced via immunoSEQ multiplex PCR; TCRdb's table is partial and in-frame only. In the table there are some 150,000 clones, about 78% of which are singletons. The TCR comes from a human donor with chronic lymphocytic leukemia. The chain combines TRBV7-6 with TRBJ2-2; TRBD2 is a possible D gene (7 bases). The input for sequencing was PBMCs, taken after 24 months of ibrutinib treatment. CDR3 residues: CASSPGGRWDTGELFF. The CDR3, as DNA: TGTGCCAGCAGCCCGGGGGGCAGGTGGGACACCGGGGAGCTGTTTTTT.